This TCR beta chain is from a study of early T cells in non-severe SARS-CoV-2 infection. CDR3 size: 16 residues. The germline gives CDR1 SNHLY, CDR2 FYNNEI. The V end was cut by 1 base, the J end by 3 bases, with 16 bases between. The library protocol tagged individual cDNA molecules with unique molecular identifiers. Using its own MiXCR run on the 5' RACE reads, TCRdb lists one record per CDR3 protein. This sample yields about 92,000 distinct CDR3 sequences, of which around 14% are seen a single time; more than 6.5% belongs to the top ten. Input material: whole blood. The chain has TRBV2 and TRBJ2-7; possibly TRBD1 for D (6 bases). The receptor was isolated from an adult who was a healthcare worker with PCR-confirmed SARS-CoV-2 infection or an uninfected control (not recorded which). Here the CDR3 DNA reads TGTGCCAGCAGTGAAGGCCCTTCACAACAGGGCTACGAGCAGTACTTC. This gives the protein CASSEGPSQQGYEQYF.